This T cell receptor beta chain was recovered during a study of T cell repertoires in cytomegalovirus infection. Study overall: A matching HLA type, together with CMV infection, was signaled by public TCR beta signatures.

Study-wide results and limits: The ex vivo response showed dominance by HLA-C-restricted CMV-specific TCR beta clonotypes.

CDR1 is LGHNT, CDR2 FRNRAP, per germline. The CDR3 covers 11 residues. The V gene lost 4 bases and the J gene lost 9 bases, with 8 bases spanning the gap. A note on this clonotype: Its antigen is not identified.

TCRdb re-called the reads with MiXCR, one entry per CDR3 protein. Of about 89,000 distinct CDR3 sequences listed, about 29% are singletons. This TCR derives from a human donor in good health (CMV status not recorded). Some clones in this sample may be carry-over from other donors' samples. The chain couples TRBV12-5 to TRBJ2-3, with TRBD1 as a possible D gene (6 bases). Sequenced material: CD8+ T cells from cultured PBMCs, taken from culture after CMV antigen stimulation. The CDR3 nucleotides are TGTGCTAGTGGTTCCGACAGGACGCAGTATTTT. Protein: CASGSDRTQYF.